These T cell receptor beta chains were read from a single sample in a study of blood T cell repertoires in COVID-19. Libraries were prepared by immunoSEQ multiplex PCR; TCRdb keeps only in-frame clonotypes and omits some of them. The data show more than 95,000 clones, over 65% seen once. The specimen was peripheral blood. These receptors all stem from a man between 65 and 85 years old with acute or convalescent COVID-19. CDR3s include the opening cysteine and the closing phenylalanine or tryptophan. D genes are given only for firm matches.

j_call v_call d_call cdr3_length cdr3_aa
TRBJ1-1 TRBV5-1 TRBD1 15 CASSLQGGEATEAFF
TRBJ1-2 TRBV2 TRBD1 13 CASSGDRAGGYTF
TRBJ1-3 TRBV7-2 NA 15 CASSSTGPSGNTIYF
TRBJ1-2 TRBV3-1/TRBV3-2 TRBD1 15 CASSPRDRGWDGYTF
TRBJ1-1 TRBV7-2 TRBD1 13 CASSNDRETEAFF
TRBJ1-4 TRBV5-8 NA 15 CASSPAWSSNEKLFF
TRBJ2-6 TRBV10-3 NA 17 CAISELGETSGANVLTF
TRBJ1-2 TRBV5-1 NA 13 CASSTRGNYGYTF
TRBJ1-5 TRBV2 TRBD1 13 CASNRDSYQPQHF
TRBJ2-3 TRBV5-1 TRBD2 17 CASSGGAAGGITDTQYF
TRBJ2-3 TRBV3-1/TRBV3-2 NA 15 CASSQGASGTDTQYF
TRBJ1-2 TRBV7-3 NA 15 CASSQREGSVGGYTF
TRBJ1-2 TRBV6-5 NA 12 CASSSTGGGYTF
TRBJ2-4 TRBV15 TRBD2 14 CATSIQQPGGIQYF
TRBJ1-2 TRBV7-9 TRBD1 14 CASSSRDRNYGYTF
TRBJ1-2 TRBV7-2 TRBD1 13 CASSPGTGNGYTF
TRBJ1-1 TRBV9 NA 14 CASSPGRVGSEAFF
TRBJ2-5 TRBV24-1 NA 17 CATSDSRRGGERETQYF